This entry lists 17 T cell receptor beta chains sequenced from one sample in a study of a mutant IDH1 vaccine in newly diagnosed glioma. Specified time point: baseline, week 1 (first vaccination visit). Described treatment: pre-vaccination baseline after standard-of-care therapy. Here immunoSEQ multiplex PCR was the method, and the copy in TCRdb shows in-frame clones only, minus some. The sample lists 25,000 to 35,000 clones, less than 90% seen once, with around 4.9% in the top ten. The sample here was PBMCs, taken from a glioma patient treated with radiotherapy, temozolomide or both. Source of these receptors: a woman aged 40 to 50 with glioma.

The chain couples TRBV7-8 to TRBJ1-2; D perhaps matches TRBD1 (5 bases). The CDR3 spans 16 residues. V was shortened by 5 bases and J by 7 bases, with 23 bases between the two germline ends. Germline V gene data show CDR1 as SGHVS and CDR2 as FQNEAQ. The CDR3 loop reads CASSRTIGHGLSGYTF. DNA of the CDR3: TGTGCCAGCAGCCGGACCATCGGACACGGATTGAGTGGCTACACCTTC.

The chain recombines TRBV5-1 with TRBJ1-4; D gene ambiguous. The CDR3 loop spans 15 amino acids. V gave up 0 bases and J gave up 3 bases, with 9 bases separating them. From germline, CDR1 is SGHRS and CDR2 YFSETQ. CDR3 loop: CASSLGSKPNEKLFF. CDR3 in DNA: TGCGCCAGCAGCTTGGGGTCCAAACCTAATGAAAAACTGTTTTTT.

V and J are TRBV5-1 and TRBJ2-7; 7 bases match TRBD2. CDR3 size: 18 residues. With 0 bases clipped from V and 0 bases from J, the junction kept 12 bases outside the gene matches. Germline V gene lookup returns CDR1 SGHRS and CDR2 YFSETQ. In DNA form, the CDR3 reads TGCGCCAGCAGCTTGGGGGGGAGAGCTAGCGGAAGCTCCTACGAGCAGTACTTC. Translated, it gives CASSLGGRASGSSYEQYF.

V is TRBV28 and J is TRBJ2-1; tentatively, D is TRBD1 or TRBD2 (5 bases each). This CDR3 contains 17 residues. V was pared by 5 bases and J by 6 bases, with 23 bases between. Germline V gene data show CDR1 as MDHEN and CDR2 as SYDVKM. This CDR3 is CASSPSTLRGPINEQFF. CDR3 DNA: TGTGCCAGCAGTCCATCAACCCTACGGGGCCCCATCAATGAGCAGTTCTTC. The variable domain in full, completed from reference TRBV28 and TRBJ2-1, reads DVKVTQSSRYLVKRTGEKVFLECVQDMDHENMFWYRQDPGLGLRLIYFSYDVKMKEKGDIPEGYSVSREKKERFSLILESASTNQTSMYLCASSPSTLRGPINEQFFGPGTRLTVL.

This clone has just a few counts. The V and J genes are TRBV2 and TRBJ2-3; D is uncertain. V shed 7 bases and J shed 2 bases, with 13 bases lying between them. The CDR3 sequence is 14 residues long. Germline CDR1 SNHLY, CDR2 FYNNEI. This CDR3 is CASNWLGYTDTQYF. CDR3 DNA sequence: TGTGCCAGCAATTGGTTGGGTTACACAGATACGCAGTATTTT.

The V and J genes are TRBV5-1 and TRBJ2-5, with 7 positions matching TRBD2. In germline, CDR1 is SGHRS, CDR2 YFSETQ. CDR3 length: 16 residues. V lost 0 bases, J lost 2 bases, and 7 bases stayed unmatched. The CDR3 is CASSLDGAGAQETQYF. CDR3 bases: TGCGCCAGCAGCTTGGATGGGGCGGGAGCTCAAGAGACCCAGTACTTC.

Only one count was recorded for this clone. The chain is built from TRBV9 and TRBJ2-5; 7 nucleotides align to TRBD2. This CDR3 region has 16 residues. The germline V gene encodes CDR1 SGDLS and CDR2 YYNGEE. Losses at the gene ends were 0 bases for V and 2 bases for J; bases not matched to a gene: 7. The CDR3 sequence is CASSVALGGNQETQYF. The CDR3 coding sequence is TGTGCCAGCAGCGTAGCTCTGGGGGGGAATCAAGAGACCCAGTACTTC.

This clone has just a few counts. This chain joins TRBV19 and TRBJ2-3, with 10 bases that match TRBD2. The CDR3 consists of 15 residues. Germline V gene lookup returns CDR1 LNHDA and CDR2 SQIVND (reference sequence). Germline trimming cut 3 bases from V and 5 bases from J; bases unmatched to any gene: 5. CDR3 coding DNA: TGTGCCAGTAGTATCATAGCGGGGGGCGAAGATACGCAGTATTTT. Translated: CASSIIAGGEDTQYF.

The chain couples TRBV2 to TRBJ2-7; no clear D gene. From germline, CDR1 is SNHLY and CDR2 FYNNEI. V was shortened by 3 bases and J by 2 bases, with 8 bases between the two germline ends. This CDR3 has 13 amino acids. The CDR3 region is CASSDGYTYEQYF. CDR3 nucleotide sequence: TGTGCCAGCAGTGACGGCTACACCTACGAGCAGTACTTC.

This rearrangement joins TRBV5-1 to TRBJ1-2, with no clear D. Germline lookup yields CDR1 SGHRS and CDR2 YFSETQ. V lost 4 bases and J 2 bases, leaving 12 bases between the germline ends. The CDR3 is 14 amino acids. The CDR3 nucleotides are TGCGCCAGCAGCCCGGGCCTCGGGAACTATGGCTACACCTTC. It is translated as CASSPGLGNYGYTF.

This clone was picked up a small number of times. The chain combines TRBV6-1 with TRBJ1-2; no clear D gene. The CDR3 runs to 13 residues. Germline lookup yields CDR1 MNHNS and CDR2 SASEGT. Trimming took off 4 bases at V and 5 bases at J, with 11 bases between the two ends. The CDR3: CASSVRDTYGYTF. The CDR3 DNA sequence: TGTGCCAGCAGTGTGCGAGACACTTATGGCTACACCTTC.

This clone was detected once. The V call is TRBV12-5, the J call TRBJ2-1; 7 nucleotides match TRBD1. Per the germline V gene, CDR1 is LGHNT and CDR2 is FRNRAP. Trimming cost V 6 bases and J 6 bases; bases outside gene matches: 11. This CDR3 region has 15 residues. CDR3 region: CASGPGTASSNEQFF. Written as DNA, the CDR3 is TGTGCTAGTGGCCCCGGGACAGCGTCATCCAATGAGCAGTTCTTC.

V is TRBV6-1 and J is TRBJ1-1; TRBD1 might be the D (5 bases). The V gene lost 7 bases and the J gene lost 3 bases, with 18 bases spanning the gap. Germline V lookup: CDR1 MNHNS, CDR2 SASEGT. The CDR3 has 15 residues. DNA of the CDR3: TGTGCCAGCACCAAAGCGAGGGGTTGGGACACTGAAGCTTTCTTT. It is translated as CASTKARGWDTEAFF.

The V gene is TRBV6-5, the J gene TRBJ1-1; the D gene is possibly TRBD1 (5 bases). The CDR3 is 15 residues long. Germline CDR1 is MNHEY and CDR2 is SVGAGI. Trimming left V 2 bases short and J 0 bases short, with 10 bases between. The CDR3 loop reads CASSYGGGLNTEAFF. The CDR3 bases are TGTGCCAGCAGTTACGGGGGAGGACTGAACACTGAAGCTTTCTTT.

This clone was detected once. The chain employs TRBV15 and TRBJ2-1; 10 bases line up with TRBD2. Germline CDR1 is LNHNV and CDR2 is YYDKDF (reference sequence). V shed 5 bases, J shed 10 bases, and the junction held 11 bases outside the gene matches. This CDR3 spans 15 amino acids. The CDR3 DNA sequence: TGTGCCACCAGCGGGGGGCCAATAGCGGGGGGCGAGCAGTTCTTC. Protein product: CATSGGPIAGGEQFF.

This clone was seen a handful of times. This sample also contains other DNA sequences that code for the same CDR3. The V and J genes are TRBV7-9 and TRBJ1-2, with a tentative D call TRBD1 (5 bases). Germline-derived CDR1 and CDR2 are SEHNR and FQNEAQ (reference sequence). The CDR3 covers 12 residues. V was clipped by 1 base and J by 7 bases, with 7 bases between them. This chain's CDR3 is CASSLEGSGYTF. Written as DNA, the CDR3 is TGTGCCAGCAGCTTAGAGGGGTCTGGCTACACCTTC.

The chain employs TRBV5-6 and TRBJ1-5; TRBD1 agrees at 8 bases. With 4 bases clipped from V and 5 bases from J, the junction kept 8 bases outside the gene matches. CDR3 length: 15 residues. Germline loops: CDR1 SGHDT, CDR2 YYEEEE. As DNA, the CDR3 is TGTGCCAGCAGCCGCTTCGACAGGGGTGATCAGCCCCAGCATTTT. Translating gives CASSRFDRGDQPQHF.